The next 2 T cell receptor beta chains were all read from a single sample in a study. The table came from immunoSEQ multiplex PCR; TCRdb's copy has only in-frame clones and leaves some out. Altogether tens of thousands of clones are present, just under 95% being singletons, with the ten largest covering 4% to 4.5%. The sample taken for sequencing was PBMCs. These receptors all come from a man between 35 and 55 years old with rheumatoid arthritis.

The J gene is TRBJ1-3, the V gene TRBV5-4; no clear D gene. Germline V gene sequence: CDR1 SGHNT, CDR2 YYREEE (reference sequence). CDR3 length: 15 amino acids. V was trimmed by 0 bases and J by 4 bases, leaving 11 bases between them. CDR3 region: CASSLDGVQGNTIYF. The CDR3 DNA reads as TGTGCCAGCAGCTTGGATGGAGTCCAGGGAAACACCATATATTTT.

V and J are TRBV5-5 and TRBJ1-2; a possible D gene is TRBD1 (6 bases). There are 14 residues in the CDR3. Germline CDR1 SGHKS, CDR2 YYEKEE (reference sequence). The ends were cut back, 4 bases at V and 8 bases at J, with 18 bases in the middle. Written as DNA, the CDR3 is TGTGCCAGCAGCGTCCGGGACACAGTCATGGGCTACACCTTC. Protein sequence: CASSVRDTVMGYTF.